This record looks at one T cell receptor (beta chain) sequence and its context. Germline loops: CDR1 SQVTM, CDR2 ANQGSEA. Trimming took off 3 bases at V and 6 bases at J, with 14 bases between the two ends. This CDR3 has 13 residues. This record comes from a study of T cell changes during pregnancy in multiple sclerosis. The repertoire was sequenced with immunoSEQ multiplex PCR; TCRdb's copy has only in-frame clones and lacks some. The sample shows about 40,000 clones, roughly 90% of them seen only once. The sample consisted of CD8+ T cells from peripheral blood mononuclear cells, taken in the third trimester of pregnancy. The chain links TRBV29-1 to TRBJ1-2; D remains ambiguous. The TCR originated in a female donor with multiple sclerosis, enrolled in a pregnancy study. The CDR3 loop is CSVERGLGDGYTF. DNA for the CDR3: TGCAGCGTTGAGCGGGGTTTGGGAGATGGCTACACCTTC.